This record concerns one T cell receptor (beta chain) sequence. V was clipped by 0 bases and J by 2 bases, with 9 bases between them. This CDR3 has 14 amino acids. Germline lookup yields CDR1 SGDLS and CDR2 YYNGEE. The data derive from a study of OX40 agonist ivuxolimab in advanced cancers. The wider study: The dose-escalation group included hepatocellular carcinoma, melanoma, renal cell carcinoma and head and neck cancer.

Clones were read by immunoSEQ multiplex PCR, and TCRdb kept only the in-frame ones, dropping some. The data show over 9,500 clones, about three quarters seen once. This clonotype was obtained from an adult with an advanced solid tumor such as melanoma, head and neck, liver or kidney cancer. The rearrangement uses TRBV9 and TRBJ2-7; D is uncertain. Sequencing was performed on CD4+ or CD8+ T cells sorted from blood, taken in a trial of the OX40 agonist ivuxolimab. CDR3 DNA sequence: TGTGCCAGCAGCGTAGACCCAGGAGCCTACGAGCAGTACTTC. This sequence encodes CASSVDPGAYEQYF. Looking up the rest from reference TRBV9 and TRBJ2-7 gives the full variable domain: DSGVTQTPKHLITATGQRVTLRCSPRSGDLSVYWYQQSLDQGLQFLIQYYNGEERAKGNILERFSAQQFPDLHSELNLSSLELGDSALYFCASSVDPGAYEQYFGPGTRLTVT.